This record concerns one T cell receptor beta chain sequence. As yet, its antigen is unknown. These data belong to a study of quantifying T cell responses using KT2 cells. In the study overall: Reverse transcription used primers in the TCR alpha and beta constant regions. The T4 ligation step was estimated to exceed 9% efficiency under optimum conditions.

Findings and limits, study-wide: Even the lowest spike-in, about one KT2 cell per 100,000 PBMC, yielded detectable KT2 sequences.

This CDR3 spans 11 amino acids. Germline CDR1 reads SGHTA; CDR2 reads FQGNSA. Trimming stripped 4 bases from V and 6 bases from J, with 6 bases between. Each cDNA got a UMI-containing oligo ligated at its 3' end. The first PCR ran 3 to 5 cycles with an equimolar RC1.1 and RC1.2 beta primer mix. One entry per CDR3 protein results from TCRdb running MiXCR on the UMI-ligation and nested PCR reads. The table has around 50,000 distinct CDR3 sequences, 9.5% to 13% seen once. Specimen: PBMCs spiked with cells of the T cell clone KT2. The genes are TRBV7-2 and TRBJ2-5; D is undetermined. The clonotype originates from a human donor. In nucleotides, the CDR3 is TGTGCCAGCAGCTCCTACCAGACCCAGTACTTC. Its protein product is CASSSYQTQYF. The variable domain in full, completed from reference TRBV7-2 and TRBJ2-5, reads GAGVSQSPSNKVTEKGKDVELRCDPISGHTALYWYRQSLGQGLEFLIYFQGNSAPDKSGLPSDRFSAERTGGSVSTLTIQRTQQEDSAVYLCASSSYQTQYFGPGTRLLVL.